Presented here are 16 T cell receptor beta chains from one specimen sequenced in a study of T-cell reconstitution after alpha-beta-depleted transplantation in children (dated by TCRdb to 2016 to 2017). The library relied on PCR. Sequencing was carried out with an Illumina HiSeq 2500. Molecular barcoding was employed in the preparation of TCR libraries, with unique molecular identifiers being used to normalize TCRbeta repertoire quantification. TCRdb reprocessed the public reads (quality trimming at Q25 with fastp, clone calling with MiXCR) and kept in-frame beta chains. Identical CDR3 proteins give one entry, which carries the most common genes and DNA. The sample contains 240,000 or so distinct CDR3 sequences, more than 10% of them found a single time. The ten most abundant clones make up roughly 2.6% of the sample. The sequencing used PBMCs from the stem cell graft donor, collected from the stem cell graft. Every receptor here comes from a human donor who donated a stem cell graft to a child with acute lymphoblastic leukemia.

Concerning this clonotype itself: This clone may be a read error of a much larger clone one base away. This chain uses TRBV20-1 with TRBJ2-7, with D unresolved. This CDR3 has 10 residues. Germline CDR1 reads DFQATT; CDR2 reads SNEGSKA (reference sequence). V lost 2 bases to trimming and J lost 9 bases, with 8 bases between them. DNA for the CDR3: TGCAGTGCTAGAATCCACGGGCAGTACTTC. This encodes CSARIHGQYF.

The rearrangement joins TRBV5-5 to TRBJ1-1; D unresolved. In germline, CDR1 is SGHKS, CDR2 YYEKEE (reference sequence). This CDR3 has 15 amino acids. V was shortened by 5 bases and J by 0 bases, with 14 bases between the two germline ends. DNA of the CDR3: TGTGCCAGCAGTCGGATGCCTACCGTGAACACTGAAGCTTTCTTT. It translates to CASSRMPTVNTEAFF.

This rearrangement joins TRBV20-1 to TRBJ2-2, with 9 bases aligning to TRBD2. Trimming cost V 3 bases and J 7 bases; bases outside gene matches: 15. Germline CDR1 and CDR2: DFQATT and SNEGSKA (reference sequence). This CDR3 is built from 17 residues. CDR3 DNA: TGCAGTGCTAGTCGCGAATCTGGCGGGGGGGCGATCGGGGAGCTGTTTTTT. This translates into CSASRESGGGAIGELFF.

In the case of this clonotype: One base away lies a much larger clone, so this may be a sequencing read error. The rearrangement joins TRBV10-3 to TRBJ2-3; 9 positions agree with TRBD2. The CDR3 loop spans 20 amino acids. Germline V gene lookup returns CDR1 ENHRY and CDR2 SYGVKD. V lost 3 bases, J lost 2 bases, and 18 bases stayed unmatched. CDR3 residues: CAISDSHESLAGRTTDTQYF. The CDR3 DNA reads TGTGCCATCAGTGATAGCCATGAATCTCTAGCGGGAAGGACCACAGATACGCAGTATTTT.

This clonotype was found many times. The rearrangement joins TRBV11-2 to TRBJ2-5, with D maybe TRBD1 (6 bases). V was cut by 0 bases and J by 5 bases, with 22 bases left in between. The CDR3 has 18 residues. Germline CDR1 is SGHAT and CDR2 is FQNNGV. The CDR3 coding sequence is TGTGCCAGCAGCTTAGAGATCCTTATGCAGGGGTTCGAGGAGACCCAGTACTTC. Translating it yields CASSLEILMQGFEETQYF.

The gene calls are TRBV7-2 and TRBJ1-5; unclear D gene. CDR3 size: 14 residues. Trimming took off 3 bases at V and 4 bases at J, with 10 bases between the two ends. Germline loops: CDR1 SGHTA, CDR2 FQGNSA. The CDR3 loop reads CASSFKGTNQPQHF. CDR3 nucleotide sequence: TGTGCCAGCAGCTTTAAGGGTACTAATCAGCCCCAGCATTTT.

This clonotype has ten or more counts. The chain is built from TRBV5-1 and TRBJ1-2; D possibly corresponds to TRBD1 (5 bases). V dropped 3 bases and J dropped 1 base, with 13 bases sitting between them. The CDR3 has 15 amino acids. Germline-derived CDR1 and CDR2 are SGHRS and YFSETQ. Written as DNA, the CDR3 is TGCGCCAGCAGCTCCGGGACCGTGATTAACTATGGCTACACCTTC. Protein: CASSSGTVINYGYTF.

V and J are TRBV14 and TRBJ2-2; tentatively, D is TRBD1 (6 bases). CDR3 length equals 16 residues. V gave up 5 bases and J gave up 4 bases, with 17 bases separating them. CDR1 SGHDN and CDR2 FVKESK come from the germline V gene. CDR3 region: CASSSPRGRGTGELFF. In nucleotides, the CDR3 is TGTGCCAGCAGCTCTCCCAGGGGACGGGGCACCGGGGAGCTGTTTTTT.

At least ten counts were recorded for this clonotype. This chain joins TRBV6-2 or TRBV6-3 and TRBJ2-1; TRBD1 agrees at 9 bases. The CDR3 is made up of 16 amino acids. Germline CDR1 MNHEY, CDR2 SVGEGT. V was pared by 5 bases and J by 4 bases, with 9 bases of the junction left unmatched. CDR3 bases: TGTGCCAGCAGTCTATCGGACAGGGGAGGTTACAATGAGCAGTTCTTC. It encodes CASSLSDRGGYNEQFF.

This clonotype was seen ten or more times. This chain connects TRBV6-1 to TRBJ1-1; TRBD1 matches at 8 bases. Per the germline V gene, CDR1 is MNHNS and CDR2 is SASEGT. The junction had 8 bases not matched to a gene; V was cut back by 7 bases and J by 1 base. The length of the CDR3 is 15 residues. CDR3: CASTTRTGWNTEAFF. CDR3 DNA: TGTGCCAGCACAACCCGGACAGGGTGGAACACTGAAGCTTTCTTT.

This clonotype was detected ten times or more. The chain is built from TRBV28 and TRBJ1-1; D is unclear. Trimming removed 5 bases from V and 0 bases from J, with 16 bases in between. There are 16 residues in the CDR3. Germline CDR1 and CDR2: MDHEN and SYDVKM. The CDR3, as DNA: TGTGCCAGCAGTAACCAGAAAGGGAGCTTGAACACTGAAGCTTTCTTT. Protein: CASSNQKGSLNTEAFF. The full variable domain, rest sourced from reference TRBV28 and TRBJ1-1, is DVKVTQSSRYLVKRTGEKVFLECVQDMDHENMFWYRQDPGLGLRLIYFSYDVKMKEKGDIPEGYSVSREKKERFSLILESASTNQTSMYLCASSNQKGSLNTEAFFGQGTRLTVV.

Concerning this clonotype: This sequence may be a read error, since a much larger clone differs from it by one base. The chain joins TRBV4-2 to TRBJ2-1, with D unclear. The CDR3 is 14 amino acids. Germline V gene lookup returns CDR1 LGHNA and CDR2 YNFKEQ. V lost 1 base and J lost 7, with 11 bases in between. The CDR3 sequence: CASSQADGENEQFF. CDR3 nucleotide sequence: TGTGCCAGCAGCCAAGCTGATGGGGAAAATGAGCAGTTCTTC.

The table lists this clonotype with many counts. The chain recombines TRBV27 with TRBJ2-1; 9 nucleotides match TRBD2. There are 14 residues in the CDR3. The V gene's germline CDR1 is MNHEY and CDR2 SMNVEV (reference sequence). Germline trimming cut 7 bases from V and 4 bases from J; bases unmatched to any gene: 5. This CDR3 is CASISAGGYNEQFF. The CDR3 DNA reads TGTGCCAGCATCTCAGCGGGAGGATACAATGAGCAGTTCTTC.

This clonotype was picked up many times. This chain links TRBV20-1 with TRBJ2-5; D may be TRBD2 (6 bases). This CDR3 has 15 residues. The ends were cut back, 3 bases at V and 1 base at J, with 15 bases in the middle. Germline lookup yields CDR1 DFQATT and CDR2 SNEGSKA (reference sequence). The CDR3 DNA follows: TGCAGTGCTAGTGGTTTAGCGGCCCGCCAAGAGACCCAGTACTTC. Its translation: CSASGLAARQETQYF.

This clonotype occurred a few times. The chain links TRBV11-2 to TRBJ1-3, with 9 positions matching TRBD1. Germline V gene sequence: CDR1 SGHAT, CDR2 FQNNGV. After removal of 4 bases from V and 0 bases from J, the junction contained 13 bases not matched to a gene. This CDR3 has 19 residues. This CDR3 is CASSSPNRGRLYSGNTIYF. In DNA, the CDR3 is TGTGCCAGCAGCTCACCCAACAGGGGGCGATTGTACTCTGGAAACACCATATATTTT. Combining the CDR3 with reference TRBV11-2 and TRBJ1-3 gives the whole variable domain EAGVAQSPRYKIIEKRQSVAFWCNPISGHATLYWYQQILGQGPKLLIQFQNNGVVDDSQLPKDRFSAERLKGVDSTLKIQPAKLEDSAVYLCASSSPNRGRLYSGNTIYFGEGSWLTVV.

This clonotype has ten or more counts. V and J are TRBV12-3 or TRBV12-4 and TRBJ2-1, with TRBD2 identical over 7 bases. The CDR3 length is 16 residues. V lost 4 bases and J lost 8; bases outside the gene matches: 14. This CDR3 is CASSSRGGSHHDEQFF. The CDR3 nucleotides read TGTGCCAGCAGTTCTCGGGGCGGGAGTCATCACGATGAGCAGTTCTTC.